The next 12 T cell receptor beta chains were all read from a single sample in a study of T cell repertoires in cytomegalovirus infection. Their antigens remain unidentified. Using its own MiXCR run on the reads, TCRdb lists one record per CDR3 protein. The data contain roughly 920,000 distinct CDR3 sequences, approximately 32% of them singletons. This specimen consisted of cultured CD8+ T cells from PBMCs, obtained from culture after CMV antigen stimulation. The receptors here all came from a human donor in good health (CMV status not recorded). Some clones in this sample may be carry-over from other donors' samples.

The chain uses TRBV27 and TRBJ1-6, with TRBD1 identical over 8 bases. The CDR3 is 15 residues long. Unmatched junction bases numbered 2, after V lost 1 base and J lost 6 bases. Germline V gene data show CDR1 as MNHEY and CDR2 as SMNVEV (reference sequence). The chain's CDR3 is CASSLYRGGNSPLHF. The CDR3 region has the DNA TGTGCCAGCAGTTTATACAGGGGGGGTAATTCACCCCTCCACTTT.

The chain combines TRBV4-2 with TRBJ2-3; D call uncertain. From germline, CDR1 is LGHNA and CDR2 YNFKEQ. This CDR3 is built from 15 residues. V was trimmed by 0 bases and J by 2 bases, leaving 9 bases between them. The CDR3 sequence is CASSQDSLTTDTQYF. In nucleotides, the CDR3 is TGTGCCAGCAGCCAAGATTCCCTCACCACAGATACGCAGTATTTT.

The genes are TRBV7-6 and TRBJ2-3; D is uncertain. The germline V gene encodes CDR1 SGHVS and CDR2 FNYEAQ. Trimming removed 0 bases at V and 2 bases at J, with 12 bases between. This CDR3 contains 16 residues. The CDR3: CASSLAGSLYTDTQYF. The CDR3 DNA reads TGTGCCAGCAGCTTAGCAGGTTCCTTATACACAGATACGCAGTATTTT.

Details on this clonotype: This clone may be a read error of a much larger clone one base away. V gene TRBV7-6 combines with J gene TRBJ2-7; the match to TRBD1 covers 8 bases. CDR1 and CDR2 from the germline V gene are SGHVS and FNYEAQ. There are 13 residues in the CDR3. The CDR3 DNA reads TGTGCCACTCCTGGACAGGGAATATACGCGCAGTACTTC. Translation gives CATPGQGIYAQYF.

The J gene is TRBJ1-5, the V gene TRBV19; 9 bases match TRBD1. Germline values: CDR1 LNHDA, CDR2 SQIVND (reference sequence). With V trimmed by 1 base and J by 6 bases, 4 bases remained unmatched. The CDR3 spans 15 residues. The CDR3 sequence: CASSIAQGAFQPQHF. In DNA form, the CDR3 reads TGTGCCAGTAGTATAGCACAGGGGGCTTTTCAGCCCCAGCATTTT.

This clonotype came up many times. The V and J genes are TRBV7-2 and TRBJ2-1; 8 bases are a match to TRBD1. Germline-derived CDR1 and CDR2 are SGHTA and FQGNSA. Trimming removed 5 bases from V and 3 bases from J; junction bases left unmatched: 6. CDR3 length equals 15 residues. In DNA form, the CDR3 reads TGTGCCAGCAGCAAGGACAGGGATCACTACAATGAGCAGTTCTTC. This codes for CASSKDRDHYNEQFF.

The rearrangement links TRBV5-6 to TRBJ2-7; D is unclear. Trimming pared 2 bases from V and 3 bases from J, leaving 9 bases between. Looked up from germline, CDR1 is SGHDT and CDR2 is YYEEEE. The CDR3 totals 13 residues. This chain's CDR3 is CASSFRHLYEQYF. CDR3 in DNA: TGTGCCAGCAGCTTTAGACACCTCTACGAGCAGTACTTC.

The chain carries TRBV6-5 and TRBJ1-1; 8 bases line up with TRBD1. Germline trimming cut 3 bases from V and 4 bases from J; bases unmatched to any gene: 7. This CDR3 comprises 15 residues. CDR1 and CDR2 from the germline V gene are MNHEY and SVGAGI. This CDR3 is CASSYSIQGGTEAFF. The CDR3 DNA reads TGTGCCAGCAGTTATTCCATACAGGGGGGCACTGAAGCTTTCTTT.

This clonotype showed up just a few times. The rearrangement uses TRBV7-9 and TRBJ1-2, with TRBD1 identical over 9 bases. Trimming at V came to 5 bases and at J to 4 bases, leaving 14 bases not matched to a gene. This CDR3 has 17 amino acids. CDR1 SEHNR and CDR2 FQNEAQ come from the germline V gene (reference sequence). CDR3 bases: TGTGCCAGCAGCCCTAGGGACAGGGTTGACGAATCCTATGGCTACACCTTC. Translating gives CASSPRDRVDESYGYTF.

V gene TRBV7-6 combines with J gene TRBJ2-5; D unresolved. The CDR3 runs to 14 residues. Trimming removed 1 base from V and 4 bases from J, with 10 bases in between. Germline CDR1 is SGHVS and CDR2 is FNYEAQ. The CDR3 here is CASSLEMGAETQYF. CDR3 nucleotide sequence: TGTGCCAGCAGCTTAGAGATGGGTGCAGAGACCCAGTACTTC. The whole variable domain, remainder taken from reference TRBV7-6 and TRBJ2-5, is GAGVSQSPRYKVTKRGQDVALRCDPISGHVSLYWYRQALGQGPEFLTYFNYEAQQDKSGLPNDRFSAERPEGSISTLTIQRTEQRDSAMYRCASSLEMGAETQYFGPGTRLLVL.

This sequence joins TRBV7-8 and TRBJ2-7; weak D call: TRBD1 (6 bases). There are 12 residues in the CDR3. The germline V gene encodes CDR1 SGHVS and CDR2 FQNEAQ. Between the trimmed V and J ends, which lost 7 bases and 7 bases, there was a span of 14 bases. The CDR3 region has the DNA TGTGCCAGCATGCGAGGGGGATATGAGCAGTACTTC. This gives the protein CASMRGGYEQYF. Based on the CDR3 plus reference TRBV7-8 and TRBJ2-7, the full variable domain is GAGVSQSPRYKVAKRGQDVALRCDPISGHVSLFWYQQALGQGPEFLTYFQNEAQLDKSGLPSDRFFAERPEGSVSTLKIQRTQQEDSAVYLCASMRGGYEQYFGPGTRLTVT.

J is TRBJ1-1 and V is TRBV7-9; D gene ambiguous. The length of the CDR3 is 13 residues. V was trimmed by 1 base and J by 4 bases, leaving 7 bases between them. Germline CDR1 is SEHNR and CDR2 is FQNEAQ (reference sequence). Here the CDR3 DNA reads TGTGCCAGCAGCTTAGACGGGGTCACTGAAGCTTTCTTT. Amino acid sequence: CASSLDGVTEAFF.